This T cell receptor beta chain emerged from a study of regulatory T cells in long-lasting Graves disease. Study-wide context: To qualify as persistent, Graves' disease required over 5 years of antithyroid drugs with positive TSH receptor antibodies.

Note on this clonotype: Antigen unknown.

Stated time point: persistent/refractory GD, antithyroid drugs over 5 years with positive TRAb. The authors made the TCR library using RNA they extracted from PBMCs. HTBI primers from iRepertoire and Arm-PCR of CDR3 regions yielded the TCR beta libraries. Each CDR3 protein gets one entry after TCRdb re-called the multiplex PCR reads with MiXCR. The repertoire includes 310,000 or so distinct CDR3 sequences, 22% of them detected once, and just over 55% sits in the top ten. This CDR3 spans 15 amino acids. Germline loops: CDR1 DFQATT, CDR2 SNEGSKA (reference sequence). V was pared by 0 bases and J by 7 bases, with 9 bases of the junction left unmatched. Study-level points and caveats: Persistent disease was characterized by preferential usage of TRBV28, TRBJ1-2 and TRBJ2-5. Those with persistent Graves' had less TCR diversity than newly diagnosed patients. Researchers examined only peripheral blood and not thyroid tissue.

V gene TRBV20-1 combines with J gene TRBJ2-7, with 10 bases fitting TRBD2. The sequencing here drew on peripheral blood mononuclear cells (PBMCs), taken when the disease was refractory, from a patient treated with antithyroid drugs. The receptor comes from a female donor with Graves disease. The DNA of the CDR3 is TGCAGTGCTAGAGATCCGACTAGCGGGTTGGGTGAGCAGTACTTC. Amino acid sequence: CSARDPTSGLGEQYF.